A single sample gave rise to the 27 T cell receptor beta chains below, sequenced in a study of shared clonotypes between healthy human individuals. CD45RO negativity and positive selection for CCR7 defined naive CD8 cells, a population that excluded terminally differentiated effector memory CD45RA+ cells. Sequencing used immunoSEQ multiplex PCR; TCRdb keeps in-frame clones, though not all of them. The sample has about 1.9 million clones; 93% are singletons. Sequencing was done on a sample of naive CD8+ T cells from PBMCs. These receptors came from a man younger than 35 in good health. Some clones in this sample may be carry-over from other donors' samples.

The chain uses TRBV7-9 and TRBJ1-2; 9 bases are a match to TRBD1. CDR1 SEHNR and CDR2 FQNEAQ come from the germline V gene (reference sequence). The ends lost 5 bases at V and 6 bases at J; junction bases unmatched: 7. The CDR3 length is 14 residues. The CDR3 reads CASSPYWDRDGYTF. CDR3 coding DNA: TGTGCCAGCAGCCCTTATTGGGACAGGGATGGCTACACCTTC.

This clone was seen more than once but under ten times. This specimen includes other DNA sequences encoding the same CDR3. V and J are TRBV29-1 and TRBJ1-1, with TRBD1 identical over 9 bases. The CDR3 spans 12 residues. The germline gives CDR1 SQVTM, CDR2 ANQGSEA. The J segment lost 3 bases and the V segment lost 6 bases, leaving 2 bases of the junction unmatched. The CDR3 spells CSVRTGDTEAFF. The CDR3 DNA sequence: TGCAGCGTCAGGACAGGGGACACTGAAGCTTTCTTT.

The rearrangement links TRBV28 to TRBJ2-7; D may be TRBD2 (6 bases). The CDR3 spans 15 residues. Trimming left V 3 bases short and J 5 bases short, with 17 bases between. Germline assignment: CDR1 MDHEN and CDR2 SYDVKM. CDR3 amino acids: CASSFLRGSRHEQYF. CDR3 bases: TGTGCCAGCAGTTTCCTTCGGGGGAGCAGGCACGAGCAGTACTTC.

The rearrangement joins TRBV7-3 to TRBJ2-2; 13 positions agree with TRBD2. The germline CDR1 and CDR2 sequences are SGHTA and FQGTGA. Germline trimming cut 5 bases from V and 1 base from J; bases unmatched to any gene: 4. CDR3 length equals 17 residues. The DNA of the CDR3 is TGTGCCAGCAGCCCGCGACTAGCGGGAGGGAACACCGGGGAGCTGTTTTTT. Amino acids: CASSPRLAGGNTGELFF.

The rearrangement links TRBV28 to TRBJ2-3; D is perhaps TRBD2 (5 bases). The CDR3 is 13 residues long. Germline CDR1 is MDHEN and CDR2 is SYDVKM. V dropped 6 bases and J dropped 3 bases, with 10 bases sitting between them. The CDR3 DNA reads as TGTGCCAGCAGAAGAGGGAGTACAGATACGCAGTATTTT. It specifies CASRRGSTDTQYF.

The chain has TRBV11-2 and TRBJ2-1, with a possible D match to TRBD1 (5 bases). Trimming took 0 bases from V and 1 from J, leaving 10 bases between them. This CDR3 comprises 16 residues. The germline V gene has CDR1 SGHAT and CDR2 FQNNGV. The CDR3 DNA reads as TGTGCCAGCAGCTTAGATAGGGGTATGTCCTACAATGAGCAGTTCTTC. As protein: CASSLDRGMSYNEQFF.

V is TRBV5-6 and J is TRBJ1-2; the match to TRBD1 covers 8 bases. Germline-derived CDR1 and CDR2 are SGHDT and YYEEEE. The CDR3 covers 15 residues. After removal of 4 bases from V and 4 bases from J, the junction contained 9 bases not matched to a gene. The CDR3 sequence: CASSQGQGWAYGYTF. The DNA of the CDR3 is TGTGCCAGCAGCCAAGGACAGGGATGGGCCTATGGCTACACCTTC.

The chain combines TRBV5-4 with TRBJ2-7; D might be TRBD1 (6 bases). V lost 3 bases to trimming and J lost 5 bases, with 15 bases between them. This CDR3 is 14 amino acids long. Germline CDR1 reads SGHNT; CDR2 reads YYREEE (reference sequence). This chain's CDR3 is CASSSRTARDEQYF. CDR3 nucleotide sequence: TGTGCCAGCAGCTCAAGGACAGCCCGAGACGAGCAGTACTTC.

The chain recombines TRBV6-6 with TRBJ1-4, with D unclear. V lost 6 bases and J lost 7, with 6 bases in between. This CDR3 contains 11 residues. Germline loops: CDR1 MNHNY, CDR2 SVGAGI (reference sequence). As DNA, the CDR3 is TGTGCCAGCAGGGTCGGTGAAAAACTGTTTTTT. Residues: CASRVGEKLFF.

The genes are TRBV23-1 and TRBJ2-3; perhaps D is TRBD1 or TRBD2 (5 bases each). TRBV23-1 is noted as an ORF with a role that remains uncertain. The CDR3 is 16 amino acids. V was pared by 2 bases and J by 3 bases, with 15 bases between. The CDR3 is CASSQGEGGGTDTQYF. The CDR3 bases are TGCGCCAGCAGTCAAGGGGAAGGTGGGGGTACAGATACGCAGTATTTT.

The rearrangement uses TRBV28 and TRBJ1-4; D not certain. Deletions cut 8 bases from V and 8 bases from J, with 12 bases between. The CDR3 sequence is 12 residues long. CDR1 and CDR2 from the germline V gene are MDHEN and SYDVKM. The CDR3 is CASGTRGEKLFF. Written as DNA, the CDR3 is TGTGCCAGCGGTACCCGTGGGGAAAAACTGTTTTTT.

This sequence joins TRBV6-1 and TRBJ2-1; the D gene could be TRBD1 or TRBD2 (6 bases each). The CDR3 is made up of 14 amino acids. Trimming cost V 4 bases and J 8 bases, with 15 bases left between them. The germline gives CDR1 MNHNS, CDR2 SASEGT. The CDR3: CASSGTSSGDEQFF. The CDR3 DNA is TGTGCCAGCAGTGGAACTAGCTCAGGGGATGAGCAGTTCTTC.

The chain combines TRBV7-9 with TRBJ2-1; TRBD2 is a possible D gene (6 bases). This CDR3 is built from 15 residues. V was clipped by 5 bases and J by 6 bases, with 17 bases between them. Germline V gives CDR1 SEHNR, CDR2 FQNEAQ (reference sequence). The CDR3 loop is CASSPRESGGNEQFF. The CDR3 region has the DNA TGTGCCAGCAGCCCCCGGGAATCCGGGGGCAATGAGCAGTTCTTC.

Regarding this clone: The identical CDR3 is also encoded by other nucleotide sequences in the sample. The V gene is TRBV28, the J gene TRBJ2-1, with D possibly TRBD1 on 5 matching bases. CDR1 and CDR2 (germline): MDHEN, SYDVKM. V lost 2 bases to trimming and J lost 4 bases, with 6 bases between them. The CDR3 totals 13 residues. Here the CDR3 DNA reads TGTGCCAGCAGTTTAACAGGTTACAATGAGCAGTTCTTC. Protein sequence: CASSLTGYNEQFF.

The chain combines TRBV30 with TRBJ2-7, with TRBD1 identical over 9 bases. The V gene end was trimmed by 3 bases and the J gene end by 2 bases; junction bases not matched to a gene: 8. This CDR3 region has 15 residues. The germline gives CDR1 GTSNPN, CDR2 SVGIG (reference sequence). In nucleotides, the CDR3 is TGTGCCTGGAGCGCCACCAGGACAGGGGCCTACGAGCAGTACTTC. Protein: CAWSATRTGAYEQYF.

The V and J genes are TRBV29-1 and TRBJ2-5, with D possibly being TRBD2 (5 bases). TRBJ2-7 explains the end of the DNA better; the J call may be wrong. Germline loops: CDR1 SQVTM, CDR2 ANQGSEA. The CDR3 is 12 amino acids. The CDR3 DNA is TGCAGCGTTGGCCCCGGGACCTACGAGCAGTACTTC. Translating it yields CSVGPGTYEQYF.

The chain couples TRBV5-6 to TRBJ2-1, with D perhaps TRBD2 (5 bases). The CDR3 is 16 amino acids. Per germline, CDR1 SGHDT and CDR2 YYEEEE. Trimming pared 0 bases from V and 0 bases from J, leaving 10 bases between. CDR3 protein: CASSLARGPSYNEQFF. Written as DNA, the CDR3 is TGTGCCAGCAGCTTGGCCCGCGGGCCCTCCTACAATGAGCAGTTCTTC. The variable domain in full, completed from reference TRBV5-6 and TRBJ2-1, reads DAGVTQSPTHLIKTRGQQVTLRCSPKSGHDTVSWYQQALGQGPQFIFQYYEEEERQRGNFPDRFSGHQFPNYSSELNVNALLLGDSALYLCASSLARGPSYNEQFFGPGTRLTVL.

The chain is built from TRBV13 and TRBJ1-3; D is unresolved. The length of the CDR3 is 14 residues. Germline V gene data show CDR1 as PRHDT and CDR2 as FYEKMQ (reference sequence). Trimming took off 5 bases at V and 7 bases at J, with 15 bases between the two ends. CDR3 residues: CASSQDGDKNTIYF. The CDR3 DNA is TGTGCCAGCAGCCAGGACGGGGATAAGAACACCATATATTTT.

The chain has TRBV27 and TRBJ2-7; TRBD2 aligns across 13 bases. The ends lost 5 bases at V and 3 bases at J; junction bases unmatched: 13. This CDR3 comprises 18 residues. Germline CDR1 MNHEY, CDR2 SMNVEV (reference sequence). CDR3 coding DNA: TGTGCCAGCAGTACAAGACTAGCGGGAGGTATCTCCCTCTACGAGCAGTACTTC. Its protein product is CASSTRLAGGISLYEQYF.

The chain has TRBV27 and TRBJ2-1; D perhaps matches TRBD2 (6 bases). The germline V gene encodes CDR1 MNHEY and CDR2 SMNVEV (reference sequence). Trimming stripped 4 bases from V and 5 bases from J, with 9 bases between. The CDR3 is made up of 13 amino acids. The CDR3 protein is CASSWGLNNEQFF. CDR3 bases: TGTGCCAGCAGTTGGGGACTCAACAATGAGCAGTTCTTC.

The chain has TRBV28 and TRBJ2-5; TRBD2 is a possible D gene (5 bases). CDR1 and CDR2 (germline): MDHEN, SYDVKM. Between the trimmed V and J ends, which lost 6 bases and 5 bases, there was a span of 19 bases. This CDR3 contains 15 residues. The CDR3 DNA sequence: TGTGCCAGCAGCCCCACTAGGCGGATCGGGGAGACCCAGTACTTC. Protein sequence: CASSPTRRIGETQYF.

The CDR3: CASSQDNSGGNEKLFF. The DNA for the CDR3 is TGTGCCAGCAGCCAAGATAATTCAGGGGGTAATGAAAAACTGTTTTTT. J is TRBJ1-4 and V is TRBV4-2; 7 positions agree with TRBD1. The CDR3 loop spans 16 amino acids. Trimming removed 0 bases from V and 4 bases from J; junction bases left unmatched: 5. Germline V gene lookup returns CDR1 LGHNA and CDR2 YNFKEQ.

The chain links TRBV30 to TRBJ1-2; TRBD1 is a possible D gene (5 bases). V was cut by 3 bases and J by 8 bases, with 16 bases left in between. The germline V gene encodes CDR1 GTSNPN and CDR2 SVGIG (reference sequence). This CDR3 comprises 13 residues. For the CDR3, the DNA is TGTGCCTGGAGGGGGGTAGGACGATTAGGCTACACCTTC. As protein: CAWRGVGRLGYTF.

The rearrangement links TRBV11-2 to TRBJ2-3, with TRBD2 as a possible D gene (5 bases). Trimming left V 0 bases short and J 3 bases short, with 16 bases between. Germline CDR1 and CDR2: SGHAT and FQNNGV. The CDR3 is made up of 17 amino acids. CDR3 sequence: CASSLDRRAVRTDTQYF. The DNA for the CDR3 is TGTGCCAGCAGCTTAGATCGTCGAGCGGTGAGAACAGATACGCAGTATTTT. Looking up the rest from reference TRBV11-2 and TRBJ2-3 gives the full variable domain: EAGVAQSPRYKIIEKRQSVAFWCNPISGHATLYWYQQILGQGPKLLIQFQNNGVVDDSQLPKDRFSAERLKGVDSTLKIQPAKLEDSAVYLCASSLDRRAVRTDTQYFGPGTRLTVL.

The rearrangement uses TRBV27 and TRBJ2-7, with 9 nucleotides matching TRBD1. The germline V gene encodes CDR1 MNHEY and CDR2 SMNVEV (reference sequence). V shed 5 bases, J shed 7 bases, and the junction held 9 bases outside the gene matches. The CDR3 has 14 residues. DNA for the CDR3: TGTGCCAGCAGTACGACAGGGGGTCGCGGGGAGCAGTACTTC. It encodes CASSTTGGRGEQYF.

About this clone: In the same sample, other DNA sequences code for this CDR3. This sequence joins TRBV19 and TRBJ1-5; D not resolved. CDR1 LNHDA and CDR2 SQIVND come from the germline V gene (reference sequence). V was cut by 3 bases and J by 9 bases, with 6 bases left in between. The CDR3 has 11 amino acids. The CDR3 reads CASSIPGPQHF. In DNA, the CDR3 is TGTGCCAGTAGTATCCCGGGGCCCCAGCATTTT.

The V call is TRBV4-1, the J call TRBJ2-5, with D possibly matching TRBD1 (7 bases). The J call may be mistaken, given a closer DNA end match to TRBJ2-7. The germline CDR1 and CDR2 sequences are MGHRA and YSYEKL. CDR3 size: 17 residues. CDR3 in DNA: TGCGCCAGCAGCCAAGACAGGGGGGACCCAATTGTTGACGAGCAGTACTTC. Amino acids: CASSQDRGDPIVDEQYF.